The next 19 T cell receptor beta chains were all read from a single sample in a study of control samples from healthy donors and cancer patients. TCRdb's table, derived via immunoSEQ multiplex PCR, lists solely in-frame clones and lacks some. In the table there are 200,000 to 250,000 clones, roughly 94% of which are singletons. Sequenced sample: blood. Receptor source: a man aged 50 or older in good health.

The rearrangement uses TRBV24-1 and TRBJ2-7; TRBD1 or TRBD2 may be the D gene (5 bases each). With 2 bases removed from V and 3 bases from J, the gap between germline ends came to 10 bases. Germline CDR1 and CDR2: KGHDR and SFDVKD. The CDR3 loop spans 14 amino acids. This CDR3 is CATSDSGPHYEQYF. The CDR3 region has the DNA TGTGCCACCAGTGATTCGGGACCCCACTACGAGCAGTACTTC.

This clone was detected once. The J gene is TRBJ1-1, the V gene TRBV28; 7 positions agree with TRBD1. V shed 4 bases, J shed 0 bases, and the junction held 11 bases outside the gene matches. Per germline, CDR1 MDHEN and CDR2 SYDVKM. CDR3 length equals 17 residues. CDR3 region: CASSSQPSDRLNTEAFF. CDR3 DNA sequence: TGTGCCAGCAGTTCCCAACCCTCGGACAGGCTGAACACTGAAGCTTTCTTT.

The gene calls are TRBV29-1 and TRBJ1-2, with 9 bases identical to TRBD1. Germline V gene sequence: CDR1 SQVTM, CDR2 ANQGSEA. The CDR3 length is 14 residues. With V trimmed by 6 bases and J by 4 bases, 9 bases remained unmatched. The CDR3 coding sequence is TGCAGCGTGAGTTCAACAGGGGGCAGCTATGGCTACACCTTC. Its translation is CSVSSTGGSYGYTF.

This chain connects TRBV25-1 to TRBJ2-1; either TRBD1 or TRBD2 may fit D (6 bases each). The CDR3 extends over 13 amino acids. Germline lookup yields CDR1 MGHDK and CDR2 SYGVNS. Trimming shortened V by 4 bases and J by 5 bases, and 9 bases separated the two germline ends. CDR3 sequence (DNA): TGTGCCAGCAGTGGGGGGGCGGACAATGAGCAGTTCTTC. This gives the protein CASSGGADNEQFF.

The chain uses TRBV18 and TRBJ1-1; 8 bases map to TRBD1. Germline trimming cut 8 bases from V and 4 bases from J; bases unmatched to any gene: 3. The CDR3 loop spans 12 amino acids. Looked up from germline, CDR1 is KGHSH and CDR2 is LQKENI. The CDR3 DNA sequence: TGTGCCAGCACCGGACAGGGCACTGAAGCTTTCTTT. Its protein is CASTGQGTEAFF.

The chain is built from TRBV27 and TRBJ2-7; D perhaps matches TRBD1 (5 bases). Looked up from germline, CDR1 is MNHEY and CDR2 is SMNVEV (reference sequence). V shed 2 bases and J shed 1 base, with 9 bases lying between them. The CDR3 is 14 amino acids. The CDR3 coding sequence is TGTGCCAGCAGTTTAGGGCAGGGTTCCTACGAGCAGTACTTC. Encoded protein: CASSLGQGSYEQYF.

The chain is built from TRBV5-1 and TRBJ2-1; no clear D. Germline CDR1 is SGHRS and CDR2 is YFSETQ. The ends were cut back, 4 bases at V and 12 bases at J, with 17 bases in the middle. The length of the CDR3 is 13 residues. The DNA for the CDR3 is TGCGCCAGCAGCCCCTCCCCATCGGGTGGGCAGTTCTTC. The encoded protein is CASSPSPSGGQFF.

This clone was observed a few times. The rearrangement joins TRBV7-9 to TRBJ2-6; TRBD2 might be the D (5 bases). Germline V gene data show CDR1 as SEHNR and CDR2 as FQNEAQ (reference sequence). Trimming stripped 10 bases from V and 2 bases from J, with 15 bases between. The CDR3 consists of 15 residues. CDR3 in amino acids: CATAGGVTGANVLTF. The CDR3 region has the DNA TGTGCCACCGCGGGTGGCGTTACTGGGGCCAACGTCCTGACTTTC.

The chain combines TRBV7-9 with TRBJ2-7; D may be TRBD2 (7 bases). V was clipped by 1 base and J by 3 bases, with 25 bases between them. The CDR3 totals 19 residues. CDR1 SEHNR and CDR2 FQNEAQ come from the germline V gene (reference sequence). The CDR3 DNA reads TGTGCCAGCAGCTTAGAAGGCGGGGGCCCCACGCGGCTTGACTACGAGCAGTACGTC. Amino acids: CASSLEGGGPTRLDYEQYV.

The J gene is TRBJ1-4, the V gene TRBV28; possible D gene TRBD1, 6 bases. CDR1 MDHEN and CDR2 SYDVKM come from the germline V gene. There are 14 residues in the CDR3. Trimming cost V 7 bases and J 8 bases, with 17 bases left between them. CDR3 coding DNA: TGTGCCAGCATGGGGATGGGGGGCCGGGAAAAACTGTTTTTT. Translated: CASMGMGGREKLFF.

V is TRBV19 and J is TRBJ1-5, with D possibly matching TRBD1 (6 bases). The CDR3 loop spans 12 amino acids. The V and J ends lost 7 bases and 7 bases respectively, with 11 bases between them. Per germline, CDR1 LNHDA and CDR2 SQIVND (reference sequence). CDR3 bases: TGTGCCAGTATGCAGGGGAACCAGCCCCAGCATTTT. Translated: CASMQGNQPQHF.

The V call is TRBV6-6, the J call TRBJ1-4; TRBD1 might be the D (6 bases). The V gene's germline CDR1 is MNHNY and CDR2 SVGAGI (reference sequence). The CDR3 spans 15 residues. Trimming stripped 6 bases from V and 4 bases from J, with 15 bases between. The CDR3 loop is CASSHPPDSNEKLFF. DNA of the CDR3: TGTGCCAGCAGCCACCCTCCGGACAGTAATGAAAAACTGTTTTTT.

This clone was picked up one time. The CDR3: CASSEVTEQFF. The CDR3 nucleotides are TGTGCCAGCAGTGAGGTGACTGAGCAGTTCTTC. V is TRBV2 and J is TRBJ2-1, with D hard to call. CDR1 is SNHLY, CDR2 FYNNEI, per germline. The CDR3 runs 11 residues. V was cut by 3 bases and J by 9 bases, with 6 bases left in between.

V gene TRBV7-9 combines with J gene TRBJ1-5; D gene unclear. V was pared by 1 base and J by 7 bases, with 8 bases between. The CDR3 sequence is 13 residues long. Germline-derived CDR1 and CDR2 are SEHNR and FQNEAQ (reference sequence). Here the CDR3 reads CASSLEGKQPQHF. The CDR3 bases are TGTGCCAGCAGCTTAGAAGGGAAACAGCCCCAGCATTTT.

This chain connects TRBV14 to TRBJ2-7; 8 bases map to TRBD1. CDR3 length equals 15 residues. The V gene end was trimmed by 1 base and the J gene end by 2 bases; junction bases not matched to a gene: 4. The germline V gene has CDR1 SGHDN and CDR2 FVKESK. The chain's CDR3 is CASSQGRGRPYEQYV. The CDR3 DNA sequence: TGTGCCAGCAGCCAAGGCAGGGGGCGCCCCTACGAGCAGTACGTC.

This chain links TRBV19 with TRBJ1-1; 9 positions match TRBD1. The germline V gene encodes CDR1 LNHDA and CDR2 SQIVND (reference sequence). The CDR3 covers 15 residues. With 7 bases clipped from V and 1 base from J, the junction kept 7 bases outside the gene matches. Written as DNA, the CDR3 is TGTGCCAGTACCCGGAAGGACAGGGGGAACACTGAAGCTTTCTTT. Protein sequence: CASTRKDRGNTEAFF. Full variable domain (remainder filled in from reference TRBV19 and TRBJ1-1): DGGITQSPKYLFRKEGQNVTLSCEQNLNHDAMYWYRQDPGQGLRLIYYSQIVNDFQKGDIAEGYSVSREKKESFPLTVTSAQKNPTAFYLCASTRKDRGNTEAFFGQGTRLTVV.

This chain connects TRBV5-1 to TRBJ1-4, with a tentative D call TRBD1 (6 bases). The germline V gene has CDR1 SGHRS and CDR2 YFSETQ. V shed 0 bases and J shed 8 bases, with 14 bases lying between them. This CDR3 contains 15 residues. The CDR3 protein is CASSLGDRRPEKLFF. The CDR3 DNA is TGCGCCAGCAGCTTGGGCGACAGGCGCCCGGAAAAACTGTTTTTT.

The chain carries TRBV13 and TRBJ2-2; D is perhaps TRBD2 (6 bases). The CDR3 has 14 residues. Germline V gene data show CDR1 as PRHDT and CDR2 as FYEKMQ (reference sequence). With 3 bases removed from V and 7 bases from J, the gap between germline ends came to 12 bases. DNA for the CDR3: TGTGCCAGCAGCTTCGCGGGGTCCAACGGGGAGCTGTTTTTT. This codes for CASSFAGSNGELFF.

V and J are TRBV28 and TRBJ2-5; TRBD2 matches at 11 bases. The CDR3 loop spans 17 amino acids. CDR1 MDHEN and CDR2 SYDVKM come from the germline V gene. J was trimmed by 2 bases and V by 6 bases; bases with no gene match: 11. The CDR3, as DNA: TGTGCCAGCAGCCGCCCCACTCTAGCGGGGGGTCAAGAGACCCAGTACTTC. It yields the protein CASSRPTLAGGQETQYF. The variable domain in full, completed from reference TRBV28 and TRBJ2-5, reads DVKVTQSSRYLVKRTGEKVFLECVQDMDHENMFWYRQDPGLGLRLIYFSYDVKMKEKGDIPEGYSVSREKKERFSLILESASTNQTSMYLCASSRPTLAGGQETQYFGPGTRLLVL.